Reported below is one T cell receptor (beta chain). This entry comes from a study of blood T cell repertoires in COVID-19. Germline CDR1 SGHNT, CDR2 YYREEE (reference sequence). Trimming pared 4 bases from V and 4 bases from J, leaving 17 bases between. CDR3 length equals 16 residues. The repertoire was sequenced with immunoSEQ multiplex PCR; TCRdb's copy has only in-frame clones and lacks some. The sample yields 300,000 to 400,000 clones, around 89% seen once. The gene calls are TRBV5-4 and TRBJ1-4; TRBD1 might be the D (5 bases). Source material: peripheral blood. This clonotype was sampled from a woman in her 30s with COVID-19, enrolled during active disease. CDR3 DNA: TGTGCCAGCAGCGCGGGACCCCTCAAGGGTAATGAAAAACTGTTTTTT. Residues: CASSAGPLKGNEKLFF.